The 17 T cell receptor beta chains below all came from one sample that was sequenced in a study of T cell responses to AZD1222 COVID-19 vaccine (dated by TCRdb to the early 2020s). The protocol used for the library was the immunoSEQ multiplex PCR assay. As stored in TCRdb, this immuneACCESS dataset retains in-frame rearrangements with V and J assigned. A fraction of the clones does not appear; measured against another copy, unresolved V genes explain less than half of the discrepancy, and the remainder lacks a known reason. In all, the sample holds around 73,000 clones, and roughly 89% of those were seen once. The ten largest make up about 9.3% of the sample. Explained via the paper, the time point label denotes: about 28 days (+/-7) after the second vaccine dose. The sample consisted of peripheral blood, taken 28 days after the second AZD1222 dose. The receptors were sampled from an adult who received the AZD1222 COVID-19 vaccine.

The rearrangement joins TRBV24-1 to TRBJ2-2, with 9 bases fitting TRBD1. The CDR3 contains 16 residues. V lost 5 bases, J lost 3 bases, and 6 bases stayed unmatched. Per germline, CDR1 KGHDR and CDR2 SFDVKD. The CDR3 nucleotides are TGTGCCACCAGTGGTAGGGACAGGGCGGACACCGGGGAGCTGTTTTTT. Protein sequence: CATSGRDRADTGELFF.

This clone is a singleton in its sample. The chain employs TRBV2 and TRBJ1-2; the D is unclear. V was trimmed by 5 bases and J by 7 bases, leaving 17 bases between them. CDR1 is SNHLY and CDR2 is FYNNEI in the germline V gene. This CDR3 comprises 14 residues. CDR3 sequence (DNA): TGTGCCAGCAGTATAGGCCAGTTTACGACTGGCTACACCTTC. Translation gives CASSIGQFTTGYTF.

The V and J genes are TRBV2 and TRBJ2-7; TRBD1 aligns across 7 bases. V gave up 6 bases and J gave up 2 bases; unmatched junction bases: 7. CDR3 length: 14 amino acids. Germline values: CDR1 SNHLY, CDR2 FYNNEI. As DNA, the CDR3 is TGTGCCAGCAGCAGGGACAGCCTTACCTACGAGCAGTACGTC. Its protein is CASSRDSLTYEQYV.

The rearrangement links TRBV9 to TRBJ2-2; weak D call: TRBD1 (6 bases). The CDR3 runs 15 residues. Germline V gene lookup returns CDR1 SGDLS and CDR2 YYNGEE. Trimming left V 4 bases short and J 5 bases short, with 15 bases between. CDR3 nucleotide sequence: TGTGCCAGCAGCTACCTTCCAGGGGAGACCGGGGAGCTGTTTTTT. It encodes CASSYLPGETGELFF.

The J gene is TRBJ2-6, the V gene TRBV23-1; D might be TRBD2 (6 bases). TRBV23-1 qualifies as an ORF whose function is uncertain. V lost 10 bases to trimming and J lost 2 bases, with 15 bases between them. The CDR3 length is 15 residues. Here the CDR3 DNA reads TGCGCCACCCAGGAGGGCAGGCCTGGGGCCAACGTCCTGACTTTC. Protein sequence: CATQEGRPGANVLTF.

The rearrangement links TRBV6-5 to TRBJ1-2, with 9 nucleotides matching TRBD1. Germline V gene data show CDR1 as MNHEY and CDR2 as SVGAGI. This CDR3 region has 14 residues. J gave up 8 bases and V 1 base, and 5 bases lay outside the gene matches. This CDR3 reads CASSYFNRGRGYTF. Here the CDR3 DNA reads TGTGCCAGCAGTTACTTTAACAGGGGGCGCGGCTACACCTTC.

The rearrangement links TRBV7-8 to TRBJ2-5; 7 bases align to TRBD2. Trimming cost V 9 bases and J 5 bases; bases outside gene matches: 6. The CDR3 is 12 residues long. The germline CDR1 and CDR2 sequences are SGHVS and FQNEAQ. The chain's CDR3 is CASGRAGETQYF. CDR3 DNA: TGTGCCAGTGGGAGGGCTGGGGAGACCCAGTACTTC.

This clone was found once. CDR3 DNA: TGTGCCACTCAGCGGAGGGCCCGCCAGCAAGAGACCCAGTACTTC. It codes for CATQRRARQQETQYF. The chain joins TRBV3-1 (or the pseudogene TRBV3-2) to TRBJ2-5; D might be TRBD2 (6 bases). Germline assignment: CDR1 LGHDT and CDR2 YNNKEL (reference sequence). The CDR3 has 15 residues. The V end lost 10 bases, the J end lost 2 bases, and 20 bases lay between the germline ends.

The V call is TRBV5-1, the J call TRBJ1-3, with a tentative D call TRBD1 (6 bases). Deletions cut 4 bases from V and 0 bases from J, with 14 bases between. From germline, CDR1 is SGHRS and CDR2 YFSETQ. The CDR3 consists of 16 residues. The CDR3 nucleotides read TGCGCCAGCAGCCCAAGCGGGGGCGCCTCTGGAAACACCATATATTTT. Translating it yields CASSPSGGASGNTIYF. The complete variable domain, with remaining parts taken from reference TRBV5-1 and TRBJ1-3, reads KAGVTQTPRYLIKTRGQQVTLSCSPISGHRSVSWYQQTPGQGLQFLFEYFSETQRNKGNFPGRFSGRQFSNSRSEMNVSTLELGDSALYLCASSPSGGASGNTIYFGEGSWLTVV.

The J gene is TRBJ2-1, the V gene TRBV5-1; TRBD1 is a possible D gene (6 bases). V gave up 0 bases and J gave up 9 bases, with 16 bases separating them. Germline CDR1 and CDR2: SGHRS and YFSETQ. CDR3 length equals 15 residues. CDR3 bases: TGCGCCAGCAGCTTGGATCTGCTGGGGGCAGGTGAGCAGTTCTTC. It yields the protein CASSLDLLGAGEQFF.

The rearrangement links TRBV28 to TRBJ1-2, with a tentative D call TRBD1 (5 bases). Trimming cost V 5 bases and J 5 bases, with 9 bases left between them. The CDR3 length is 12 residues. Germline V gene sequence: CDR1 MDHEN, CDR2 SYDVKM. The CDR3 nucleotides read TGTGCCAGCAGTCCCAGGGATTATGGCTACACCTTC. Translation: CASSPRDYGYTF.

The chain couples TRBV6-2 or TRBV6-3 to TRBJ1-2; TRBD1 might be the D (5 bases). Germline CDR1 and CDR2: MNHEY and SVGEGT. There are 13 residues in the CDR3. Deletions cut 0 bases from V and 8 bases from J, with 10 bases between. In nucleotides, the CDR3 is TGTGCCAGCAGTTACTCTACAGGTTCCGGCTACACCTTC. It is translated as CASSYSTGSGYTF.

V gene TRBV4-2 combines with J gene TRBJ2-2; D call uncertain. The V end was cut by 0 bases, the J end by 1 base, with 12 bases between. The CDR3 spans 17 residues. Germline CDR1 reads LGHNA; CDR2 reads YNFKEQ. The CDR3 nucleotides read TGTGCCAGCAGCCAAGATTCGGCAGGCCAGAACACCGGGGAGCTGTTTTTT. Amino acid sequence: CASSQDSAGQNTGELFF.

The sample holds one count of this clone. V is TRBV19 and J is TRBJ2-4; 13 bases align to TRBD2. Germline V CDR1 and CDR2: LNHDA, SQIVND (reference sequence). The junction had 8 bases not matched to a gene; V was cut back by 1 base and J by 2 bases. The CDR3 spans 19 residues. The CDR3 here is CASSIGTSGRVKTKNIQYF. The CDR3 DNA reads TGTGCCAGTAGTATAGGAACTAGCGGGAGGGTCAAAACCAAAAACATTCAGTACTTC.

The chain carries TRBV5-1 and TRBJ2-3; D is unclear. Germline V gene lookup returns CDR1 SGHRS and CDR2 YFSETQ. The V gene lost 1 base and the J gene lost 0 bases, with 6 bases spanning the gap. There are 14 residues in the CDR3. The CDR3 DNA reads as TGCGCCAGCAGCTTGCCAGCTAGCACAGATACGCAGTATTTT. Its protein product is CASSLPASTDTQYF.

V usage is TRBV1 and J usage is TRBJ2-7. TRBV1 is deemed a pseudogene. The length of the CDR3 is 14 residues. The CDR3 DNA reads TGCACCAGCAGCCAAGATCGGTGGGTCCACGAGCAGTACTTC. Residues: CTSSQDRWVHEQYF.

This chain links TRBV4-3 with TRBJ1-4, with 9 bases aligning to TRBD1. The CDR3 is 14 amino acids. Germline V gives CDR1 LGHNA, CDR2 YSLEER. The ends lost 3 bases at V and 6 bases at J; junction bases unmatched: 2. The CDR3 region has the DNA TGCGCCAGCAGCCAGTGGACAGGGGATGAAAAACTGTTTTTT. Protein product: CASSQWTGDEKLFF.